The T cell receptor (beta chain) under discussion was sequenced for a study of cytomegalovirus exposure and HLA in healthy donors. Study at large: T cells numbering around 180 million yielded some 120 million unique TCR beta sequences in an earlier analysis.

Use of 60 Vbeta and 13 Jbeta primers characterized the PCR. TCRdb's copy holds only in-frame clones and misses some; the assay was immunoSEQ multiplex PCR. Of 120,000 to 150,000 clones in the sample, more than 55% were seen once. Germline-derived CDR1 and CDR2 are SGHTS and YDEGEE. This CDR3 comprises 15 residues. V shed 4 bases and J 1 base; nucleotides not matched to a gene: 6. Comment on this clone: The target antigen is unknown.

Study-wide results and caveats: An analysis was carried out at a later point. It showed that HLA-associated TCR beta chains were more clonally expanded than equally common non-associated chains.

What was sequenced was PBMCs. The rearrangement links TRBV5-8 to TRBJ2-7; 9 bases map to TRBD1. The source of this sequence is a woman aged 60-70 years in good health and CMV-seronegative. CDR3 coding DNA: TGTGCCAGCAGCCTACCGGGACAGGGATCCTACGAGCAGTACTTC. Translation gives CASSLPGQGSYEQYF.